The 31 T cell receptor beta chains given below trace back to one sample, sequenced in a study of human thymus T cells. The thymus was resected at corrective cardiac surgery. The protocol was immunoSEQ multiplex PCR, while the TCRdb copy is restricted to in-frame clones and leaves out a portion. The sample records 100,000 to 150,000 clones, 90% to 95% being singletons. The material sequenced was thymus tissue. The receptors were gathered from a boy in the first two years of life with a congenital heart defect but otherwise immunologically healthy.

The rearrangement uses TRBV4-3 and TRBJ2-3, with 9 bases that match TRBD2. The junction had 8 bases not matched to a gene; V was cut back by 0 bases and J by 4 bases. Germline V gives CDR1 LGHNA, CDR2 YSLEER. This CDR3 comprises 17 residues. CDR3 in DNA: TGCGCCAGCAGCCAAGATCTACGGCGGGGGGGAGCAGATACGCAGTATTTT. Translated: CASSQDLRRGGADTQYF.

The chain couples TRBV28 to TRBJ1-4, with a tentative D call TRBD1 (5 bases). Germline values: CDR1 MDHEN, CDR2 SYDVKM. The CDR3 runs to 15 residues. Between the trimmed V and J ends, which lost 3 bases and 6 bases, there was a span of 14 bases. CDR3 sequence: CASSFLDTSYEKLFF. For the CDR3, the DNA is TGTGCCAGCAGTTTCTTGGACACTTCCTATGAAAAACTGTTTTTT.

The chain links TRBV7-8 to TRBJ2-3; D ambiguous. Germline V lookup: CDR1 SGHVS, CDR2 FQNEAQ. Trimming left V 2 bases short and J 2 bases short, with 14 bases between. The CDR3 has 16 amino acids. CDR3 protein: CASSLPFFRVTDTQYF. The CDR3 nucleotides are TGTGCCAGCAGCTTACCATTCTTCCGGGTCACAGATACGCAGTATTTT.

As concerns this clone: Compared with germline, one end of the junction differs, possibly owing to a read error. This chain links TRBV20-1 with TRBJ1-1; D remains unclear. Germline V gene data show CDR1 as DFQATT and CDR2 as SNEGSKA (reference sequence). The CDR3 has 10 residues. The DNA for the CDR3 is TGCAGTGCCCCTGGACCTGGCGCCGGCTTT. Amino acid sequence: CSAPGPGAGF.

The V gene is TRBV9, the J gene TRBJ1-1; a possible D gene is TRBD1 (6 bases). From germline, CDR1 is SGDLS and CDR2 YYNGEE. V gave up 0 bases and J gave up 1 base, with 16 bases separating them. The CDR3 sequence is 17 residues long. CDR3 coding DNA: TGTGCCAGCAGCGTAGGGACAGATCCTAGGGGGAACACTGAAGCTTTCTTT. Amino acid sequence: CASSVGTDPRGNTEAFF.

The chain has TRBV6-5 and TRBJ2-5; a weak D match, TRBD2 (5 bases). This CDR3 is 12 amino acids long. Between the trimmed V and J ends, which lost 2 bases and 4 bases, there was a span of 5 bases. Germline loops: CDR1 MNHEY, CDR2 SVGAGI. CDR3 in amino acids: CASSYEGETQYF. For the CDR3, the DNA is TGTGCCAGCAGTTACGAGGGAGAGACCCAGTACTTC.

The chain links TRBV9 to TRBJ2-7; TRBD2 might be the D (7 bases). Germline V gene lookup returns CDR1 SGDLS and CDR2 YYNGEE. CDR3 length: 14 amino acids. The V end was cut by 4 bases, the J end by 1 base, with 12 bases between. CDR3 amino acids: CASSPGEGSYEQYF. Written as DNA, the CDR3 is TGTGCCAGCAGCCCAGGGGAGGGTTCCTACGAGCAGTACTTC.

V usage is TRBV18 and J usage is TRBJ2-3, with 11 bases that match TRBD1. J gave up 14 bases and V 0 bases, and 13 bases lay outside the gene matches. This CDR3 region has 16 residues. CDR1 and CDR2 from the germline V gene are KGHSH and LQKENI. The CDR3 region has the DNA TGTGCCAGCTCACCACCGGTTAAGGGACAGGGGGGTTCACCGTATTTT. Translated, it gives CASSPPVKGQGGSPYF.

The V gene is TRBV4-1, the J gene TRBJ1-1, with D maybe TRBD1 (6 bases). The CDR3 has 14 residues. Germline assignment: CDR1 MGHRA and CDR2 YSYEKL. V shed 0 bases and J shed 6 bases, with 11 bases lying between them. CDR3 DNA sequence: TGCGCCAGCAGCCAAGATACAGGGTTTCCTGAAGCTTTCTTT. This codes for CASSQDTGFPEAFF.

CDR3 amino acids: CAWRRGWPYGYTF. The CDR3 DNA follows: TGTGCCTGGAGGCGGGGTTGGCCCTATGGCTACACCTTC. The gene calls are TRBV30 and TRBJ1-2; D gene unclear. The CDR3 has 13 residues. Germline V lookup: CDR1 GTSNPN, CDR2 SVGIG (reference sequence). V lost 3 bases and J 4 bases, leaving 12 bases between the germline ends.

V is TRBV23-1 and J is TRBJ1-2; D uncertain. TRBV23-1 belongs to the ORF category, with a function that is uncertain. The length of the CDR3 is 15 residues. Trimming cost V 0 bases and J 5 bases, with 13 bases left between them. CDR3 sequence (DNA): TGCGCCAGCAGTCAATCGGCCGCCCCTCCTTATGGCTACACCTTC. Its translation is CASSQSAAPPYGYTF.

The chain has TRBV7-9 and TRBJ2-7, with 12 nucleotides matching TRBD2. V lost 6 bases, J lost 0 bases, and 0 bases stayed unmatched. This CDR3 has 14 residues. Germline CDR1 SEHNR, CDR2 FQNEAQ (reference sequence). The CDR3 sequence: CASRTSGSSYEQYF. For the CDR3, the DNA is TGTGCCAGCAGGACTAGCGGGAGCTCCTACGAGCAGTACTTC.

The gene calls are TRBV30 and TRBJ2-2; unclear D gene. V dropped 3 bases and J dropped 6 bases, with 8 bases sitting between them. Germline loops: CDR1 GTSNPN, CDR2 SVGIG (reference sequence). CDR3 length: 12 residues. Written as DNA, the CDR3 is TGTGCCTGGAGGGCCAACCCCGGGGAGCTGTTTTTT. Translating it yields CAWRANPGELFF.

The V call is TRBV7-9, the J call TRBJ2-3; 13 bases fit TRBD2. The CDR3 is made up of 15 amino acids. V lost 5 bases to trimming and J lost 7 bases; unmatched junction nucleotides: 6. Per the germline V gene, CDR1 is SEHNR and CDR2 is FQNEAQ (reference sequence). This CDR3 is CASSPGLAGYNTQYF. The CDR3 nucleotides read TGTGCCAGCAGCCCGGGACTAGCGGGGTATAATACGCAGTATTTT.

The chain links TRBV11-2 to TRBJ2-5; 9 positions agree with TRBD2. Per the germline V gene, CDR1 is SGHAT and CDR2 is FQNNGV. V shed 5 bases and J 5 bases; nucleotides not matched to a gene: 9. The CDR3 contains 15 residues. The CDR3 DNA reads TGTGCCAGCAGCCCCGGGACTAGCCCTTGGGAGACCCAGTACTTC. Translation: CASSPGTSPWETQYF.

The rearrangement joins TRBV4-1 to TRBJ2-3, with D perhaps being TRBD1 or TRBD2 (5 bases each). This CDR3 is 14 amino acids long. Trimming left V 4 bases short and J 8 bases short, with 16 bases between. Germline V lookup: CDR1 MGHRA, CDR2 YSYEKL. The CDR3 DNA sequence: TGCGCCAGCAGCCCGGGACCCCGAGACACTACGCAGTATTTT. It codes for CASSPGPRDTTQYF.

The V gene is TRBV11-2, the J gene TRBJ2-1; 8 bases agree with TRBD1. The CDR3 extends over 13 amino acids. Germline V CDR1 and CDR2: SGHAT, FQNNGV. Trimming cost V 3 bases and J 7 bases; bases outside gene matches: 2. CDR3 DNA sequence: TGTGCCAGCAGCTTGTACAGGGGGAATGAGCAGTTCTTC. It codes for CASSLYRGNEQFF.

The chain has TRBV28 and TRBJ1-5; the D is unclear. Trimming left V 5 bases short and J 0 bases short, with 11 bases between. The CDR3 runs 15 residues. Per the germline V gene, CDR1 is MDHEN and CDR2 is SYDVKM. The CDR3 DNA follows: TGTGCCAGCAGTCCCTTCGGGTTTAGCAATCAGCCCCAGCATTTT. Protein sequence: CASSPFGFSNQPQHF.

The chain carries TRBV21-1 and TRBJ1-2; TRBD1 is the table's D call and was not checked against the DNA. TRBV21-1 is an annotated pseudogene. The CDR3 runs to 17 residues. CDR3 coding DNA: TGTGCCAGCAGCAAAGGTTGGACATTCCCAAGGGACTATGGCTACACCTTC. It is translated as CASSKGWTFPRDYGYTF.

The V and J genes are TRBV14 and TRBJ2-3, with no clear D. The CDR3 loop spans 14 amino acids. Trimming took off 3 bases at V and 4 bases at J, with 11 bases between the two ends. Germline CDR1 is SGHDN and CDR2 is FVKESK. CDR3 residues: CASSHLRVPDTQYF. The CDR3, as DNA: TGTGCCAGCAGCCACCTAAGGGTTCCAGATACGCAGTATTTT.

This rearrangement joins TRBV9 to TRBJ2-1; 7 bases line up with TRBD2. J was trimmed by 4 bases and V by 4 bases; bases with no gene match: 17. The CDR3 is made up of 18 amino acids. Germline V gene data show CDR1 as SGDLS and CDR2 as YYNGEE. The CDR3 loop reads CASSHNRDYQEPYNEQFF. CDR3 bases: TGTGCCAGCAGCCATAACCGGGACTACCAAGAGCCGTACAATGAGCAGTTCTTC. The whole variable domain, filled in from reference TRBV9 and TRBJ2-1, reads DSGVTQTPKHLITATGQRVTLRCSPRSGDLSVYWYQQSLDQGLQFLIQYYNGEERAKGNILERFSAQQFPDLHSELNLSSLELGDSALYFCASSHNRDYQEPYNEQFFGPGTRLTVL.

This sequence joins TRBV5-4 and TRBJ2-7; 8 nucleotides line up with TRBD2. V shed 0 bases, J shed 2 bases, and the junction held 10 bases outside the gene matches. From germline, CDR1 is SGHNT and CDR2 YYREEE (reference sequence). The CDR3 covers 17 residues. The CDR3 DNA is TGTGCCAGCAGCTTGGACAGCGGGGGTACTCCCACCTACGAGCAGTACTTC. It is translated as CASSLDSGGTPTYEQYF.

The chain carries TRBV18 and TRBJ1-1; the D is unclear. The ends were cut back, 1 base at V and 1 base at J, with 7 bases in the middle. The CDR3 totals 14 residues. Germline CDR1 KGHSH, CDR2 LQKENI. The CDR3 region is CASSPLDWNTEAFF. In nucleotides, the CDR3 is TGTGCCAGCTCACCACTGGACTGGAACACTGAAGCTTTCTTT.

Here the CDR3 reads CASSRGRDRGRHSPLHF. Written as DNA, the CDR3 is TGCGCCAGCAGCCGAGGACGGGACAGGGGGCGCCATTCACCCCTCCACTTT. The chain recombines TRBV4-3 with TRBJ1-6; 12 bases agree with TRBD1. Germline loops: CDR1 LGHNA, CDR2 YSLEER. The CDR3 totals 17 residues. V dropped 4 bases and J dropped 8; count of bases not matched to a gene: 9.

The V call is TRBV11-2, the J call TRBJ2-5, with D hard to call. The CDR3 is 16 residues long. The V end lost 8 bases, the J end lost 4 bases, and 23 bases lay between the germline ends. Germline loops: CDR1 SGHAT, CDR2 FQNNGV. The CDR3 region is CASELFQRDIGETQYF. The CDR3 bases are TGTGCCAGCGAACTCTTTCAGCGAGATATCGGAGAGACCCAGTACTTC.

The chain is built from TRBV28 and TRBJ2-7; no clear D gene. The CDR3 runs 17 residues. Trimming left V 3 bases short and J 6 bases short, with 24 bases between. The germline V gene encodes CDR1 MDHEN and CDR2 SYDVKM. CDR3 nucleotides: TGTGCCAGCAGTTTTAATATCGCTGGAGACACGAGGTGCGAGCAGTACTTC. Its translation is CASSFNIAGDTRCEQYF.

This clone appeared a few times. This chain connects TRBV4-2 to TRBJ1-1; D may be TRBD1 (5 bases). V dropped 5 bases and J dropped 1 base, with 11 bases sitting between them. This CDR3 spans 14 amino acids. Germline CDR1 reads LGHNA; CDR2 reads YNFKEQ. The CDR3 DNA is TGTGCCAGCAGCACCCGGGACGGGAACACTGAAGCTTTCTTT. It is translated as CASSTRDGNTEAFF.

The V gene is TRBV7-2, the J gene TRBJ2-7; D is perhaps TRBD2 (7 bases). The V end lost 3 bases, the J end lost 8 bases, and 17 bases lay between the germline ends. Germline CDR1 reads SGHTA; CDR2 reads FQGNSA. The CDR3 has 14 residues. DNA for the CDR3: TGTGCCAGCAGCTTGGGGGGGCCTGAGGGGCAGCAGTACTTC. Residues: CASSLGGPEGQQYF. Looking up the rest from reference TRBV7-2 and TRBJ2-7 gives the full variable domain: GAGVSQSPSNKVTEKGKDVELRCDPISGHTALYWYRQSLGQGLEFLIYFQGNSAPDKSGLPSDRFSAERTGGSVSTLTIQRTQQEDSAVYLCASSLGGPEGQQYFGPGTRLTVT.

The rearrangement uses TRBV6-1 and TRBJ1-5; D gene unclear. Germline V lookup: CDR1 MNHNS, CDR2 SASEGT. V was pared by 4 bases and J by 6 bases, with 4 bases between. The CDR3 extends over 11 amino acids. The CDR3 reads CASSGGQPQHF. The CDR3 region has the DNA TGTGCCAGCAGTGGGGGTCAGCCCCAGCATTTT.

The J gene is TRBJ1-6, the V gene TRBV5-1; TRBD1 matches 7 bases. The germline gives CDR1 SGHRS, CDR2 YFSETQ. The V and J ends lost 5 bases and 8 bases, in that order; junction bases with no gene match: 10. The CDR3 covers 15 residues. The CDR3 DNA follows: TGCGCCAGCAGTCTTAATGTGACAGGGCATTCACCCCTCCACTTT. This encodes CASSLNVTGHSPLHF.

The gene calls are TRBV7-8 and TRBJ2-7; D might be TRBD2 (5 bases). CDR3 size: 17 residues. The ends were cut back, 0 bases at V and 0 bases at J, with 15 bases in the middle. Germline CDR1 SGHVS, CDR2 FQNEAQ. CDR3 in DNA: TGTGCCAGCAGCTTAGCGCCCGGGGAAACCTCCTCCTACGAGCAGTACTTC. Translated: CASSLAPGETSSYEQYF.